This T cell receptor (beta chain) was obtained from a study of T cells in Graves' hyperthyroidism and ophthalmopathy. Diagnoses rested on clinical symptoms, serum thyroxine and TRAb, thyroid ultrasound and orbital computed tomography. TCR beta CDR3 sequences were amplified from RNA transcripts. The HTBI primer set was used in a first-round RT-PCR of the TCR CDR3. TCRdb passed the multiplex PCR reads through MiXCR, listing each CDR3 protein once. There are around 290,000 distinct CDR3 sequences in the sample; about 14% occur only once, and 7.8% lies in the top ten. This clonotype was seen at least ten times. The sequence derives from a woman between 25 and 40 years old with Graves' hyperthyroidism that later progressed to Graves' ophthalmopathy. Sequencing used blood.

CDR3 loop: CASSLEGTPHYEQYF. In DNA, the CDR3 is TGCGCCAGCAGCTTGGAGGGGACCCCTCACTACGAGCAGTACTTC. The V call is TRBV5-1, the J call TRBJ2-7; D may be TRBD1 or TRBD2 (5 bases each). Trimming took off 0 bases at V and 3 bases at J, with 13 bases between the two ends. The CDR3 is 15 amino acids. The germline V gene has CDR1 SGHRS and CDR2 YFSETQ.